The 8 T cell receptor beta chains below come from one sample, sequenced in a study of shared clonotypes between healthy human individuals. The protocol was immunoSEQ multiplex PCR, while the TCRdb copy is restricted to in-frame clones and leaves out a portion. The sample holds 450,000 to 500,000 clones; around 85% are singletons and the top ten take roughly 13%. The sample taken for sequencing was PBMCs. The source is a woman between 35 and 50 years old in good health. Some clones in this sample may be carry-over from other donors' samples.

V and J are TRBV18 and TRBJ1-1; D perhaps matches TRBD1 (6 bases). The germline CDR1 and CDR2 sequences are KGHSH and LQKENI. The V gene lost 2 bases and the J gene lost 0 bases, with 10 bases spanning the gap. The CDR3 contains 15 residues. CDR3 DNA: TGTGCCAGCTCACCAGGGGACATATTGAACACTGAAGCTTTCTTT. It is translated as CASSPGDILNTEAFF.

The J gene is TRBJ2-2, the V gene TRBV6-5; the D is unclear. CDR1 MNHEY and CDR2 SVGAGI come from the germline V gene. Deletions cut 4 bases from V and 2 bases from J, with 5 bases between. The CDR3 is 13 amino acids. The CDR3 region is CASSLGNTGELFF. The CDR3 region has the DNA TGTGCCAGCAGTTTGGGAAACACCGGGGAGCTGTTTTTT.

This chain connects TRBV5-4 to TRBJ2-2, with 13 bases aligning to TRBD2. Per the germline V gene, CDR1 is SGHNT and CDR2 is YYREEE (reference sequence). The ends lost 4 bases at V and 7 bases at J; junction bases unmatched: 7. The CDR3 loop spans 16 amino acids. The CDR3 loop is CASSAGTSGIGGELFF. CDR3 bases: TGTGCCAGCAGCGCCGGGACTAGCGGGATTGGCGGGGAGCTGTTTTTT.

The chain employs TRBV27 and TRBJ1-2; D ambiguous. V lost 4 bases, J lost 5 bases, and 14 bases lay in between. The CDR3 totals 14 residues. The germline V gene has CDR1 MNHEY and CDR2 SMNVEV (reference sequence). This CDR3 reads CASSSRSTDYGYTF. CDR3 in DNA: TGTGCCAGCAGTTCCCGGAGTACAGATTATGGCTACACCTTC.

This clone was detected once. A read error is possible here, since a much larger clone lies one base away. The chain joins TRBV9 to TRBJ1-2; D may be TRBD1 (5 bases). The length of the CDR3 is 14 residues. Trimming pared 0 bases from V and 9 bases from J, leaving 15 bases between. CDR1 SGDLS and CDR2 YYNGEE come from the germline V gene. CDR3 nucleotide sequence: TGTGCCAGCAGCGTAGGCCGCCAGGGTGTATGCTACACCTTC. It specifies CASSVGRQGVCYTF.

The chain recombines TRBV30 with TRBJ1-2; D is perhaps TRBD1 (5 bases). The V gene's germline CDR1 is GTSNPN and CDR2 SVGIG (reference sequence). Deletions cut 0 bases from V and 6 bases from J, with 14 bases between. The CDR3 is 14 residues long. CDR3 coding DNA: TGTGCCTGGAGTGTACGTAGGGGTTACGATGGCTACACCTTC. Translation gives CAWSVRRGYDGYTF. Together with reference TRBV30 and TRBJ1-2, the CDR3 gives the full variable domain: SQTIHQWPATLVQPVGSPLSLECTVEGTSNPNLYWYRQAAGRGLQLLFYSVGIGQISSEVPQNLSASRPQDRQFILSSKKLLLSDSGFYLCAWSVRRGYDGYTFGSGTRLTVV.

The V gene is TRBV6-6, the J gene TRBJ2-1, with D possibly TRBD2 on 7 matching bases. Germline CDR1 reads MNHNY; CDR2 reads SVGAGI (reference sequence). The CDR3 has 15 residues. V was clipped by 6 bases and J by 15 bases, with 27 bases between them. The CDR3 DNA reads as TGTGCCAGCAGCCTCGGGACAAGGCGCCGGGAGGCGACGTTCTTC. As protein: CASSLGTRRREATFF.

The chain employs TRBV6-6 and TRBJ2-2; no firm D call. From germline, CDR1 is MNHNY and CDR2 SVGAGI (reference sequence). The CDR3 length is 15 residues. Trimming shortened V by 6 bases and J by 3 bases, and 14 bases separated the two germline ends. CDR3 region: CASSSITGDTGELFF. The CDR3, as DNA: TGTGCCAGCAGCTCTATTACGGGTGACACCGGGGAGCTGTTTTTT.